This T cell receptor (beta chain) is from a study of radiation and T cells in renal cell carcinoma. Broader study findings: In blood, top tumor clones expanded by 2 weeks, shrinking by 4.

With 5 bases clipped from V and 4 bases from J, the junction kept 8 bases outside the gene matches. There are 15 residues in the CDR3. CDR1 and CDR2 (germline): SGHTA, FQGNSA. Clones were read by immunoSEQ multiplex PCR, and TCRdb kept only the in-frame ones, dropping some. Here the sample spans more than 120,000 clones, 75% to 90% being singletons. Described time point: blood 4 weeks post-SBRT, at nephrectomy. Treatment denoted: 15 Gy SBRT to primary tumor, nephrectomy 4 weeks later. Nephrectomy followed 15 Gy stereotactic body radiation by 4 weeks. This clone was seen only once. Its target is unknown.

The TCR sequence derives from a woman aged 50 to 65 with renal cell carcinoma. Source: blood, taken from a patient whose treatment included radiotherapy and nephrectomy. The rearrangement links TRBV7-2 to TRBJ1-2, with TRBD1 matching 9 bases. Here the CDR3 reads CASSLTGGVGYGYTF. CDR3 bases: TGTGCCAGCAGCCTCACAGGGGGCGTCGGCTATGGCTACACCTTC.